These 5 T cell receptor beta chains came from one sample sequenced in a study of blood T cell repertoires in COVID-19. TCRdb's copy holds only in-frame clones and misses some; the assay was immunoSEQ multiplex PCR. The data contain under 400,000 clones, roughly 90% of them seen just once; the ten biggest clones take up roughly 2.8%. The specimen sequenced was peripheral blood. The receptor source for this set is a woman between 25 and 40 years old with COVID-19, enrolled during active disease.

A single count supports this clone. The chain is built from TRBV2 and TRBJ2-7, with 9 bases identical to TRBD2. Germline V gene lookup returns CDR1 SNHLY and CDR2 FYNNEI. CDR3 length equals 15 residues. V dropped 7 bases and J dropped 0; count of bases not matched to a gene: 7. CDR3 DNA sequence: TGTGCCAGCAAGTCCCTAGCGGGACCCTCCTACGAGCAGTACTTC. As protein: CASKSLAGPSYEQYF.

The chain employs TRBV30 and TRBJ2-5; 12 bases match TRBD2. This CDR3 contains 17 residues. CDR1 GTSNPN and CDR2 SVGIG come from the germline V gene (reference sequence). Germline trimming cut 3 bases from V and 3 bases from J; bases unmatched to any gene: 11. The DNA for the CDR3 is TGTGCCTGGAGCACGGGACTAGCGGGTGGCCTTGAAGAGACCCAGTACTTC. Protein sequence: CAWSTGLAGGLEETQYF.

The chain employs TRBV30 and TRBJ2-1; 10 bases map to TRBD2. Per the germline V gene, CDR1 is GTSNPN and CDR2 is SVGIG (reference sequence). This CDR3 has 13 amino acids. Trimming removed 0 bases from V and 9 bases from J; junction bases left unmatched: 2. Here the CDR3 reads CAWSVLAGAEQFF. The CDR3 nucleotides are TGTGCCTGGAGTGTCCTAGCGGGAGCTGAGCAGTTCTTC.

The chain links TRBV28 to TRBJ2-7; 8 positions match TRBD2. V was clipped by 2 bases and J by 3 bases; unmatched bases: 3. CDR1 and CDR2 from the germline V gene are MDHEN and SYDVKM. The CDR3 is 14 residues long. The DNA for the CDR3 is TGTGCCAGCAGTTTAAGCGGGAGTATCTACGAGCAGTACTTC. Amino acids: CASSLSGSIYEQYF.

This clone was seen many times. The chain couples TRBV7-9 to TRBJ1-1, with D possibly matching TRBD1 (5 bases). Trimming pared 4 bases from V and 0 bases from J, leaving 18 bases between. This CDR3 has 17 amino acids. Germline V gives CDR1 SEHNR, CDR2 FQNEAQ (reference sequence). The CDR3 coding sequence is TGTGCCAGCAGCTGGGGAAACAGGTTGGATATGAACACTGAAGCTTTCTTT. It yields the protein CASSWGNRLDMNTEAFF.